Listed here is a single T cell receptor beta chain. Its antigen is unknown. From germline, CDR1 is LGHNA and CDR2 YSLEER. CDR3 length: 13 residues. The V gene lost 1 base and the J gene lost 7 bases, with 7 bases spanning the gap. This sample was included in a study of cytomegalovirus exposure and HLA in healthy donors. General study results and limits: Available immune exposure information was restricted to CMV serostatus only.

PCR employed 60 Vbeta and 13 Jbeta primers. The table came from immunoSEQ multiplex PCR; TCRdb's copy has only in-frame clones and leaves some out. Of approximately 120,000 clones listed, roughly three quarters are singletons. The chain recombines TRBV4-3 with TRBJ2-2, with a tentative D call TRBD1 (5 bases). The TCR originated in a young man in good health and CMV-seronegative. Specimen: PBMCs. Here the CDR3 reads CASSQARGGELFF. The CDR3 bases are TGCGCCAGCAGCCAAGCAAGGGGCGGGGAGCTGTTTTTT.